A selection of T cell receptor beta chains follows, all from one sample in a study of T cells in Graves' hyperthyroidism and ophthalmopathy. TCRdb analysed the multiplex PCR reads with MiXCR anew, one entry per CDR3 protein. The table has approximately 640,000 distinct CDR3 sequences, about 16% seen once. The sequenced material came from blood. These receptors originate from a woman aged 25 to 39 with Graves' hyperthyroidism. The CDR3 runs from the conserved cysteine through the conserved F or W. Fields, in order: D gene, clone size, V gene, J gene, CDR3 DNA, CDR3 protein. A D gene is named only where the DNA matches it firmly. Rows may omit the clone size; those that give it use once, few, many or a size class.

d_gene: TRBD2; abundance: -; v_gene: TRBV15; j_gene: TRBJ2-3; CDR3nt: TGTGCCACCAGCATCCCTCTACTGATGACTAGCGGGAGGGCCGAGACAGATACGCAGTATTTT; CDR3aa: CATSIPLLMTSGRAETDTQYF
d_gene: TRBD2; abundance: few; v_gene: TRBV25-1; j_gene: TRBJ2-2; CDR3nt: TGTGCCAGCAGTGGACTCTGGACTAGCGGGAGCGCCGGGGAGCTGTTTTTT; CDR3aa: CASSGLWTSGSAGELFF
d_gene: -; abundance: many; v_gene: TRBV3-1; j_gene: TRBJ1-5; CDR3nt: TGTGCCAGCAGCCGTCTTGCGAGCAATCAGCCCCAGCATTTT; CDR3aa: CASSRLASNQPQHF
d_gene: TRBD2; abundance: -; v_gene: TRBV20-1; j_gene: TRBJ2-1; CDR3nt: TGCAGTGCTAGGGTCGGGGGGGCAGGGGCTTACAATGAGCAGTTCTTC; CDR3aa: CSARVGGAGAYNEQFF
d_gene: TRBD1; abundance: -; v_gene: TRBV28; j_gene: TRBJ1-5; CDR3nt: TGTGCCAGCAACTTACAGGGGGAGGGCAATCAGCCCCAGCATTTT; CDR3aa: CASNLQGEGNQPQHF
d_gene: -; abundance: few; v_gene: TRBV28; j_gene: TRBJ2-7; CDR3nt: TGTGCCGGCAGTCCCTCCACCTACGAGCAGTACTTC; CDR3aa: CAGSPSTYEQYF
d_gene: -; abundance: many; v_gene: TRBV3-2; j_gene: TRBJ2-7; CDR3nt: TGTGCCAGCAGCCAAGCCGGTGTCTCCCCGGGGGACGAGCAGTACTTC; CDR3aa: CASSQAGVSPGDEQYF
d_gene: -; abundance: many; v_gene: TRBV5-5; j_gene: TRBJ2-1; CDR3nt: TGTGCCAGCAGCTTGTCAAGGATTGAGCAGTTCTTC; CDR3aa: CASSLSRIEQFF
d_gene: TRBD1; abundance: -; v_gene: TRBV7-9; j_gene: TRBJ2-1; CDR3nt: TGTGCCAGCAGCTTAGCCCCAGACAGGGTAGGCGAGCAGTTCTTC; CDR3aa: CASSLAPDRVGEQFF
d_gene: -; abundance: few; v_gene: TRBV7-6; j_gene: TRBJ1-4; CDR3nt: TGTGCCAGCAGCCCGTCGACAGGATCGTCAAAACTGTTTTTT; CDR3aa: CASSPSTGSSKLFF
d_gene: -; abundance: many; v_gene: TRBV30; j_gene: TRBJ1-5; CDR3nt: TGTGCCTGGAGTTTGGCCAGCAATAAGCCCCAGCATTTT; CDR3aa: CAWSLASNKPQHF
d_gene: -; abundance: -; v_gene: TRBV15; j_gene: TRBJ2-5; CDR3nt: TGTGCCACCAGCAGAGATCAAAGAGAGACCCAGTACTTC; CDR3aa: CATSRDQRETQYF
d_gene: -; abundance: many; v_gene: TRBV12-3/TRBV12-4; j_gene: TRBJ2-5; CDR3nt: TGTGCCAGCAGTTTAGGGGCACTTGGGGAGACCCAGTACTTC; CDR3aa: CASSLGALGETQYF
d_gene: -; abundance: many; v_gene: TRBV9; j_gene: TRBJ2-1; CDR3nt: TGTGCCAGCAATATGGACCACTCCTACAATGAGCAGTTCTTC; CDR3aa: CASNMDHSYNEQFF
d_gene: TRBD2; abundance: few; v_gene: TRBV20-1; j_gene: TRBJ2-3; CDR3nt: TGCAGTGCTACCCCTTGGACTAGCGGGAGGACAGATACGCAGTATTTT; CDR3aa: CSATPWTSGRTDTQYF
d_gene: TRBD2; abundance: few; v_gene: TRBV28; j_gene: TRBJ2-7; CDR3nt: TGTGCCAGCGGCTCTAGCGGGAGTTCCTACGAGCAGTACTTC; CDR3aa: CASGSSGSSYEQYF
d_gene: TRBD2; abundance: many; v_gene: TRBV6-2/TRBV6-3; j_gene: TRBJ2-7; CDR3nt: TGTGCCAGCAGCAGCGGGACTCTGAGGTCCTACGAGCAGTACTTC; CDR3aa: CASSSGTLRSYEQYF
d_gene: -; abundance: -; v_gene: TRBV4-1; j_gene: TRBJ1-2; CDR3nt: TGCGCCAGCAGCCAAGGGGGCAGGGCTAACTATGGCTACACCTTC; CDR3aa: CASSQGGRANYGYTF
d_gene: -; abundance: -; v_gene: TRBV5-4; j_gene: TRBJ2-2; CDR3nt: TGTGCCAGCAGCGAACAGGAGAAGAACACCGGGGAGCTGTTTTTT; CDR3aa: CASSEQEKNTGELFF
d_gene: -; abundance: few; v_gene: TRBV29-1; j_gene: TRBJ1-5; CDR3nt: TGCAGCGCACAGACAGAGAGCAATCAGCCCCAGCATTTT; CDR3aa: CSAQTESNQPQHF
d_gene: -; abundance: many; v_gene: TRBV18; j_gene: TRBJ1-2; CDR3nt: TGTGCCAGCTCACCGCGGGGGAACTATGGCTACACCTTC; CDR3aa: CASSPRGNYGYTF
d_gene: TRBD1; abundance: -; v_gene: TRBV28; j_gene: TRBJ1-6; CDR3nt: TGTGCCAGCAGTCGACAGGGGGGAGATTCACCCCTCCACTTT; CDR3aa: CASSRQGGDSPLHF
d_gene: -; abundance: many; v_gene: TRBV27; j_gene: TRBJ2-7; CDR3nt: TGTGCCAGCAGTTTTCCCGCCGCTAGCGAGCAGTACTTC; CDR3aa: CASSFPAASEQYF
d_gene: -; abundance: many; v_gene: TRBV2; j_gene: TRBJ2-1; CDR3nt: TGTGCCAGCAGTGACCGAAATGAGCAGTTCTTC; CDR3aa: CASSDRNEQFF
d_gene: -; abundance: few; v_gene: TRBV5-6; j_gene: TRBJ2-1; CDR3nt: TGTGCCAGCAGCTTGGGTCCAGGGAACCAGTTCTTC; CDR3aa: CASSLGPGNQFF
d_gene: -; abundance: few; v_gene: TRBV28; j_gene: TRBJ2-1; CDR3nt: TGTGCCAGCAGTTTCAGGCAGGGCGTGGTAAATGAGCAGTTCTTC; CDR3aa: CASSFRQGVVNEQFF
d_gene: TRBD1; abundance: many; v_gene: TRBV20-1; j_gene: TRBJ2-7; CDR3nt: TGCAGTGCTAGAGCTGGGTGGGACAGGGGCTCCTACGAGCAGTACTTC; CDR3aa: CSARAGWDRGSYEQYF
d_gene: -; abundance: -; v_gene: TRBV7-2; j_gene: TRBJ1-2; CDR3nt: TGTGCCAGCAGCTTAAGGTTTGGCCGAACATCCGCCTTC; CDR3aa: CASSLRFGRTSAF
d_gene: TRBD1; abundance: -; v_gene: TRBV29-1; j_gene: TRBJ2-3; CDR3nt: TGCAGCCCACAACCGGGACAGCCCCTACGTGGTACGCAGTATTTT; CDR3aa: CSPQPGQPLRGTQYF
d_gene: TRBD2; abundance: few; v_gene: TRBV29-1; j_gene: TRBJ2-1; CDR3nt: TGCAGCGTTGAATGGGCTAGCGGCTACAATGAGCAGTTCTTC; CDR3aa: CSVEWASGYNEQFF
d_gene: -; abundance: few; v_gene: TRBV28; j_gene: TRBJ1-2; CDR3nt: TGTGCCAGCAGTTTCTCGGACCTAAACTATGGCTACACCTTC; CDR3aa: CASSFSDLNYGYTF
d_gene: -; abundance: many; v_gene: TRBV6-5; j_gene: TRBJ1-5; CDR3nt: TGTGCCAGCAGTTACAGCTCGGGGGGTCAGCCCCAGCATTTT; CDR3aa: CASSYSSGGQPQHF
d_gene: -; abundance: few; v_gene: TRBV6-1; j_gene: TRBJ1-1; CDR3nt: TGTGCCAGCCTGGGGGGGTCGAAAGCTTTCTTT; CDR3aa: CASLGGSKAFF
d_gene: TRBD1; abundance: many; v_gene: TRBV20-1; j_gene: TRBJ1-5; CDR3nt: TGCAGTGCCAAGGCGACAGGGGATCAGCCCCAGCATTTT; CDR3aa: CSAKATGDQPQHF
d_gene: TRBD2; abundance: -; v_gene: TRBV20-1; j_gene: TRBJ2-5; CDR3nt: TGCAGTGCTAGAGATCGGAGCATAGCGGGGCCGATTCAAGAGACCCAGTACTTC; CDR3aa: CSARDRSIAGPIQETQYF
d_gene: TRBD2; abundance: once; v_gene: TRBV9; j_gene: TRBJ2-5; CDR3nt: TGTGCCAGCAGCCGGACTAGCGGGAGCCTGGAGACCCAGTACTTC; CDR3aa: CASSRTSGSLETQYF
d_gene: -; abundance: few; v_gene: TRBV20-1; j_gene: TRBJ1-2; CDR3nt: TGCAGTGCTAGAGAGACTTCGGGGTACTATGGCTACACCTTC; CDR3aa: CSARETSGYYGYTF
d_gene: -; abundance: many; v_gene: TRBV30; j_gene: TRBJ2-1; CDR3nt: TGTGCCTGGAGCCTTGGGGCCGTTCCATCCAATGAGCAGTTCTTC; CDR3aa: CAWSLGAVPSNEQFF
d_gene: TRBD1; abundance: -; v_gene: TRBV29-1; j_gene: TRBJ2-4; CDR3nt: TGCAGCGTCGCCGGGACAGAAAACATTCAGTACTTC; CDR3aa: CSVAGTENIQYF
d_gene: -; abundance: -; v_gene: TRBV20-1; j_gene: TRBJ1-4; CDR3nt: TGCAGTGCCCTTGGACAGCATGAAAAACTGTTTTTT; CDR3aa: CSALGQHEKLFF
d_gene: TRBD1; abundance: many; v_gene: TRBV11-2; j_gene: TRBJ1-1; CDR3nt: TGTGCCAGCAGCTTTCAGGGGGGGGCTGAAGCTTTCTTT; CDR3aa: CASSFQGGAEAFF
d_gene: TRBD2; abundance: many; v_gene: TRBV12-3/TRBV12-4; j_gene: TRBJ2-7; CDR3nt: TGTGCCAGCAGTTCCTCATCCGGGAGGGGGGCCTACGAGCAGTACTTC; CDR3aa: CASSSSSGRGAYEQYF
d_gene: TRBD1; abundance: many; v_gene: TRBV5-1; j_gene: TRBJ2-7; CDR3nt: TGCGCCAGCAGCTCGGGACAGGGGATCCACGAGCAGTACTTC; CDR3aa: CASSSGQGIHEQYF
d_gene: -; abundance: few; v_gene: TRBV5-1; j_gene: TRBJ1-3; CDR3nt: TGCGCCAGCAGCGGGACAACTGGAAACACCATTTATTTT; CDR3aa: CASSGTTGNTIYF
d_gene: -; abundance: few; v_gene: TRBV18; j_gene: TRBJ1-2; CDR3nt: TGTGCCAGCTCACCTCGGCAGACTAATAACTATGGCTACACCTTC; CDR3aa: CASSPRQTNNYGYTF
d_gene: TRBD1; abundance: many; v_gene: TRBV6-1; j_gene: TRBJ2-1; CDR3nt: TGTGCCAGCAGACGTGACAGGGGACAAAACAATGAGCAGTTCTTC; CDR3aa: CASRRDRGQNNEQFF
d_gene: TRBD1; abundance: few; v_gene: TRBV9; j_gene: TRBJ1-1; CDR3nt: TGTGCCAGCAGCCTACGGACAGGGGATAAAGCTTTCTTT; CDR3aa: CASSLRTGDKAFF
d_gene: TRBD2; abundance: many; v_gene: TRBV27; j_gene: TRBJ2-7; CDR3nt: TGTGCCAGCAGTAAACTAGCGGGCGAGCAGTACTTC; CDR3aa: CASSKLAGEQYF
d_gene: TRBD1; abundance: many; v_gene: TRBV5-5; j_gene: TRBJ1-2; CDR3nt: TGTGCCAGCAGCCAGCACCGGACAGGGAACTATGGCTACACCTTC; CDR3aa: CASSQHRTGNYGYTF
d_gene: TRBD1; abundance: many; v_gene: TRBV25-1; j_gene: TRBJ2-1; CDR3nt: TGTGCCAGCAGTGAGTTGACAGGGGGACAGTTCTTC; CDR3aa: CASSELTGGQFF
d_gene: -; abundance: many; v_gene: TRBV6-1; j_gene: TRBJ2-3; CDR3nt: TGTGCCAGCCAATGGTCGACTTCTGGCACAGATACGCAGTATTTT; CDR3aa: CASQWSTSGTDTQYF
d_gene: -; abundance: -; v_gene: TRBV4-2; j_gene: TRBJ1-1; CDR3nt: TGTGCCAGCAGCCAAGATCCCGCGGGATTAAACACTGAAGCTTTCTTT; CDR3aa: CASSQDPAGLNTEAFF
d_gene: -; abundance: many; v_gene: TRBV27; j_gene: TRBJ1-5; CDR3nt: TGTGCCAGCAGTTTCGCGGTGGGTCAGCCCCAGCATTTT; CDR3aa: CASSFAVGQPQHF
d_gene: -; abundance: few; v_gene: TRBV14; j_gene: TRBJ2-7; CDR3nt: TGTGCCAGCAGCCCCCGAGGACGCTCCTACGAGCAGTACTTC; CDR3aa: CASSPRGRSYEQYF
d_gene: TRBD1; abundance: many; v_gene: TRBV11-2; j_gene: TRBJ1-3; CDR3nt: TGTGCCAGCAGCTCAAGGGACAGGTCAGACACCATATATTTT; CDR3aa: CASSSRDRSDTIYF
d_gene: TRBD1; abundance: many; v_gene: TRBV28; j_gene: TRBJ2-2; CDR3nt: TGTGCCAGCAGAGGGACAGGCTGGACCGGGGAGCTGTTTTTT; CDR3aa: CASRGTGWTGELFF
d_gene: -; abundance: -; v_gene: TRBV24-1; j_gene: TRBJ2-3; CDR3nt: TGTGCCACCAGTGATTTGCTGGCGGATACGCAGTATTTT; CDR3aa: CATSDLLADTQYF